This T cell receptor beta chain was recorded in a study of blood T cells in healthy people across ages. Germline V gives CDR1 DFQATT, CDR2 SNEGSKA (reference sequence). This CDR3 region has 12 residues. Isolated per sample were at least 7 million PBMCs. It was with a sample-barcoded 5' primer and a J-beta primer mix that a second PCR of roughly 7 to 12 cycles was run. In TCRdb, the 5' RACE reads were re-called with MiXCR into one record per CDR3 protein. Of roughly 1.6 million distinct CDR3 sequences listed, about 35% are singletons. The sequence derives from a woman in her 30s in good health. V usage is TRBV20-1 and J usage is TRBJ2-2, with unresolved D. The sequencing input was blood. In DNA form, the CDR3 reads TGCAGCCGCCCCTCAAATACCGGGGAGCTGTTTTTT. Residues: CSRPSNTGELFF.